This T cell receptor beta chain was obtained from a study of beta chain features in type 1 diabetes. The CDR3 is 14 residues long. With 6 bases clipped from V and 3 bases from J, the junction kept 7 bases outside the gene matches. Germline V gene lookup returns CDR1 SGHAT and CDR2 FQDESV (reference sequence). General study results and limits: The question left open here concerned HLA type influencing TCRB rearrangement. cDNA sequencing could over-represent cells with high TCR expression. There was a moderate but significant shortening of TCRB CDR3s in all four CD4+ subsets of Type 1 diabetes patients. Individuals with type 1 diabetes displayed fewer insertions and more deletions at VDJ junctions.

A remark on this clone: The antigen remains unidentified.

CD45RO/CCR7/CD25/CD127/CD95/CD27 sorting isolated CD4+ naive, central memory, regulatory and stem cell-like memory cells. Reverse transcription of all isolated RNA meant that expressed TCRB transcripts were sequenced. Only in-frame clones appear in the TCRdb table, and some are missing; sequencing was by immunoSEQ multiplex PCR. The repertoire includes under 300,000 clones, around 16% of them detected once, and approximately 0.087% sits in the top ten. The specimen was naive CD4+ T cells from blood. This clonotype was obtained from a man aged 30 to 39 with type 1 diabetes. J is TRBJ2-7 and V is TRBV11-1; 8 bases fit TRBD2. Here the CDR3 DNA reads TGTGCCAGCAGTCTACCTAGCGGGCACTACGAGCAGTACTTC. It is translated as CASSLPSGHYEQYF.